This section outlines one T cell receptor (beta chain) sequence together with its context. The entry originates in a study of blood T cell repertoires in COVID-19. Per germline, CDR1 KGHSH and CDR2 LQKENI. The CDR3 loop spans 14 amino acids. V was trimmed by 1 base and J by 6 bases, leaving 10 bases between them. Original methodology: Nucleated cell number was recorded as an estimate derived from reference gene primer amplification. Generated by immunoSEQ multiplex PCR, the TCRdb table keeps only in-frame clones and is missing some. That table is the source of V, J and clone size, and D and trimming were worked out from the DNA. The sample has 50,000 to 55,000 clones; around 80% are singletons.

The sequence came from a human donor in a cohort sampled during active COVID-19. The chain recombines TRBV18 with TRBJ2-1; D is possibly TRBD2 (5 bases). Sequenced sample: peripheral blood. CDR3 in DNA: TGTGCCAGCTCACCACTAAATGGAGGCAATGAGCAGTTCTTC. Amino acid sequence: CASSPLNGGNEQFF.